These T cell receptor beta chains were read from a single sample in a study of T cells in Graves' hyperthyroidism and ophthalmopathy. From the multiplex PCR reads, TCRdb called clonotypes with MiXCR, one entry per CDR3 protein. The profile shows around 700,000 distinct CDR3 sequences, 18% of them singletons. Sequences were obtained from blood. The receptors shown here come from a woman in her 50s with Graves' hyperthyroidism that later progressed to Graves' ophthalmopathy. Each CDR3 is given with its conserved first and last residue. A D gene is named only where the DNA matches it firmly. Clone size is stated in some rows and not others, as once, few, many or a class when expanded.

j_call	d_call	v_call	clone_size	cdr3_aa	cdr3_nt
TRBJ2-2	TRBD2	TRBV24-1	NA	CATRGSAGGLTGELFF	TGTGCCACCAGGGGATCAGCGGGGGGGCTCACCGGGGAGCTGTTTTTT
TRBJ2-7	NA	TRBV27	few	CASSLEFWRAGNEQYF	TGTGCCAGCAGTCTTGAATTTTGGAGGGCGGGGAACGAGCAGTACTTC
TRBJ2-3	TRBD2	TRBV4-2	NA	CASSQDVNSGGASYTQYF	TGTGCCAGCAGCCAAGATGTTAACAGCGGGGGGGCGAGTTATACGCAGTATTTT
TRBJ2-1	NA	TRBV20-1	few	CSARSRVPNNEQFF	TGCAGTGCTAGATCCCGGGTCCCAAACAATGAGCAGTTCTTC
TRBJ2-5	TRBD2	TRBV9	few	CASSVVASGGPGETQYF	TGTGCCAGCAGCGTAGTGGCTAGCGGGGGGCCGGGGGAGACCCAGTACTTC
TRBJ2-2	NA	TRBV11-2	NA	CASSLGRRNTGELFF	TGTGCCAGCAGCTTGGGACGTAGGAACACCGGGGAGCTGTTTTTT
TRBJ2-2	NA	TRBV11-3	few	CASSSRRDTGELVF	TGTGCCAGCAGCTCTAGGAGGGACACCGGGGAGCTGGTTTTT
TRBJ1-4	NA	TRBV12-3/TRBV12-4	few	CASRRSGPGEKLFF	TGTGCCAGCCGAAGATCAGGGCCTGGAGAAAAACTGTTTTTT
TRBJ2-5	TRBD1	TRBV7-9	NA	CASSFWVDREETQYF	TGTGCCAGCAGCTTTTGGGTTGACAGGGAAGAGACCCAGTACTTC
TRBJ1-1	NA	TRBV3-1	many	CASSQAPGGATEAFF	TGTGCCAGCAGCCAAGCACCCGGGGGGGCCACTGAAGCTTTCTTT
TRBJ1-5	NA	TRBV3-1	many	CASSRGGLGNQPQHF	TGTGCCAGCAGCCGAGGAGGGTTGGGCAATCAGCCCCAGCATTTT
TRBJ1-1	TRBD1	TRBV9	NA	CASSVGSGGVATEAFF	TGTGCCAGCAGCGTAGGTTCAGGGGGGGTGGCCACTGAAGCTTTCTTT
TRBJ1-6	TRBD1	TRBV7-9	few	CASSLDRTLKSPLHF	TGTGCCAGCAGCTTGGACAGGACATTGAAGTCACCCCTCCACTTT
TRBJ2-7	NA	TRBV6-1	once	CAISDTGTYEQYF	TGTGCCATCAGTGATACAGGCACCTACGAGCAGTACTTC
TRBJ1-1	NA	TRBV10-2	NA	CASSEFKRGGRNTEAFF	TGCGCCAGCAGTGAGTTTAAGCGGGGGGGCAGGAACACTGAAGCTTTCTTT
TRBJ2-2	NA	TRBV27	NA	CASSFQRLNTGELFF	TGTGCCAGCAGTTTCCAGCGGCTGAACACCGGGGAGCTGTTTTTT
TRBJ1-2	TRBD1	TRBV11-2	many	CASSLGGTENYGYTF	TGTGCCAGCAGCTTAGGAGGGACAGAGAACTATGGCTACACCTTC
TRBJ2-6	NA	TRBV20-1	NA	CSARDPSGANVLTF	TGCAGTGCTAGAGACCCCTCTGGGGCCAACGTCCTGACTTTC
TRBJ1-1	NA	TRBV6-2/TRBV6-3	many	CASSRNHRDINTEAFF	TGTGCCAGCAGCCGAAACCACCGGGACATCAACACTGAAGCTTTCTTT
TRBJ2-1	TRBD2	TRBV6-1	few	CASLPAGPYNEQFF	TGTGCCAGCTTACCAGCGGGGCCTTACAATGAGCAGTTCTTC
TRBJ1-1	TRBD1	TRBV6-5	NA	CASSYFDRGTEAFF	TGTGCCAGCAGTTACTTCGACAGGGGCACTGAAGCTTTCTTT
TRBJ1-5	NA	TRBV3-1	many	CASSERRNQPQHF	TGTGCCAGCAGCGAAAGGAGGAATCAGCCCCAGCATTTT
TRBJ2-6	NA	TRBV12-5	many	CASGLSPSGANVLTF	TGTGCTAGTGGTTTGAGTCCCTCTGGGGCCAACGTCCTGACTTTC
TRBJ1-2	NA	TRBV7-6	NA	CASSPEVGSGGYTF	TGTGCCAGCAGCCCCGAGGTGGGATCTGGTGGCTACACCTTC
TRBJ2-7	NA	TRBV7-7	NA	CASSIDTSYEQYF	TGTGCTAGCAGTATCGACACTAGTTACGAGCAGTACTTC
TRBJ1-1	NA	TRBV9	few	CASSVEGGPNTEAFF	TGTGCCAGCAGCGTAGAGGGGGGCCCTAACACTGAAGCTTTCTTT
TRBJ2-1	NA	TRBV20-1	NA	CSASLTAWDEQFF	TGCAGTGCAAGCTTAACCGCGTGGGATGAGCAGTTCTTC
TRBJ2-1	NA	TRBV12-3/TRBV12-4	many	CASSFGHPSSYNEQFF	TGTGCCAGCAGTTTCGGTCACCCGAGCTCCTACAATGAGCAGTTCTTC
TRBJ2-1	TRBD2	TRBV5-8	few	CASSSVAGGRNEQFF	TGTGCCAGCAGCTCCGTGGCGGGGGGAAGGAATGAGCAGTTCTTC
TRBJ2-1	TRBD2	TRBV18	few	CASSRVTSGSYNEQFF	TGTGCCAGCTCACGCGTAACTAGCGGTTCCTACAATGAGCAGTTCTTC
TRBJ1-1	NA	TRBV6-1	NA	CASSEQGDSTGAFF	TGTGCCAGCAGTGAGCAGGGTGATAGCACTGGAGCTTTCTTT
TRBJ1-3	TRBD1	TRBV7-8	once	CASSLATGPGGNTIYF	TGTGCCAGCAGCTTAGCGACAGGGCCTGGGGGAAACACCATATATTTT
TRBJ1-3	TRBD1	TRBV7-8	NA	CASSLRDRAGNTIYF	TGTGCCAGCAGCCTGAGGGACAGGGCTGGAAACACCATATATTTT
TRBJ2-3	TRBD1	TRBV30	few	CAWSSGQGNTDTQYF	TGTGCCTGGAGTTCGGGACAGGGGAACACAGATACGCAGTATTTT
TRBJ2-3	TRBD2	TRBV5-6	NA	CASSGPGLAGLSTDTQYF	TGTGCCAGCAGCGGACCGGGACTAGCGGGGCTTAGCACAGATACGCAGTATTTT
TRBJ2-3	NA	TRBV7-6	many	CASSSRLENTDTQYF	TGTGCCAGCAGCTCCCGACTAGAGAACACAGATACGCAGTATTTT
TRBJ2-1	NA	TRBV12-3/TRBV12-4	many	CASSPSGGYGNEQFF	TGTGCCAGCAGTCCAAGTGGGGGGTATGGCAATGAGCAGTTCTTC
TRBJ2-4	NA	TRBV5-4	NA	CASSPTGALAKNIQYF	TGTGCCAGCAGCCCCACGGGAGCTCTAGCCAAAAACATTCAGTACTTC
TRBJ1-1	NA	TRBV20-1	many	CSARWFRGATEAFF	TGCAGTGCTAGGTGGTTCAGGGGCGCAACTGAAGCTTTCTTT
TRBJ1-4	NA	TRBV12-3/TRBV12-4	NA	CASSSRPIEKLFF	TGTGCCAGCAGTTCGCGGCCCATTGAAAAACTGTTTTTT
TRBJ1-2	NA	TRBV7-9	NA	CASSLLFNYGYTF	TGTGCCAGCAGCTTGTTGTTTAACTATGGCTACACCTTC
TRBJ2-2	TRBD1	TRBV20-1	many	CSAKAPGQGFNTGELFF	TGCAGTGCTAAAGCCCCGGGACAGGGCTTTAACACCGGGGAGCTGTTTTTT
TRBJ2-1	TRBD2	TRBV6-1	many	CASSYAGGHEQFF	TGTGCCAGCAGTTACGCGGGGGGTCATGAGCAGTTCTTC
TRBJ2-5	TRBD2	TRBV6-2/TRBV6-3	many	CASSYDAGGPMNPQETQYF	TGTGCCAGCAGTTACGACGCGGGGGGCCCGATGAACCCACAAGAGACCCAGTACTTC
TRBJ1-5	NA	TRBV19	few	CASSITGYSNQPQHF	TGTGCCAGTAGTATTACAGGATATAGCAATCAGCCCCAGCATTTT